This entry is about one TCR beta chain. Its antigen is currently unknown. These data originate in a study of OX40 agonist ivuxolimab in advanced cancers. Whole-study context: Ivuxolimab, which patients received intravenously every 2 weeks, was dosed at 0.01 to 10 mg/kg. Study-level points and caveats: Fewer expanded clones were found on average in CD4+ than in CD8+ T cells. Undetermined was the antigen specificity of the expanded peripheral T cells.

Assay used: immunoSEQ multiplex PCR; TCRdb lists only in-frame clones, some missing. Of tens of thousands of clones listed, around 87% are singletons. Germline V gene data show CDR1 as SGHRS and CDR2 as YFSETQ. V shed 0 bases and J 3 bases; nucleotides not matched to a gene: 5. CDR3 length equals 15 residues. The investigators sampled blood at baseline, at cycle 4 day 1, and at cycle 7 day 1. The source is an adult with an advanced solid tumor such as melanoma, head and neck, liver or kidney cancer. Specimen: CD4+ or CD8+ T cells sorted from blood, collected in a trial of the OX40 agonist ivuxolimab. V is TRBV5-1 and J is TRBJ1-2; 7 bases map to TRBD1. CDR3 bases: TGCGCCAGCAGCTTGGAGCCCAGGGGGTACTATGGCTACACCTTC. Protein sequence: CASSLEPRGYYGYTF.